This record concerns one T cell receptor beta chain sequence. Original processing methods: Scientists estimated how many nucleated cells there were by amplifying reference gene primers. Using immunoSEQ multiplex PCR, the repertoire was profiled, and TCRdb retains in-frame clones only, with some absent. Clone size and the V and J calls come from that table; the DNA yielded D and trimming. In the table there are about 97,000 clones, almost 85% of which are singletons. This sample was included in a study of blood T cell repertoires in COVID-19. Study in general: Acute-phase and convalescent COVID-19 samples originated in the United States, Italy and Spain. T cells, B-cell-depleted T cells, or PBMCs provided the cDNA or gDNA that served as material.

V shed 2 bases, J shed 6 bases, and the junction held 7 bases outside the gene matches. In germline, CDR1 is GTSNPN, CDR2 SVGIG (reference sequence). The CDR3 is made up of 14 amino acids. The source is a man between 65 and 85 years old with acute or convalescent COVID-19. The chain combines TRBV30 with TRBJ1-5, with TRBD1 matching 7 bases. The sequenced sample was peripheral blood. CDR3 bases: TGTGCCTGGAGTCTGACAGGGAACTCTCAGCCCCAGCATTTT. It specifies CAWSLTGNSQPQHF.